This T cell receptor (beta chain) is from a study of beta chain features in type 1 diabetes. Broader study findings: Moderate but significant shortening of TCRB CDR3s was recorded in all four CD4+ subsets from Type 1 diabetes patients.

A few counts support this clone. Its antigen remains unidentified. Expressed TCRB transcripts got sequenced, as all isolated RNA was reverse transcribed. Average reads for naive, central memory and regulatory T cell samples were roughly 3.4 million. Produced via immunoSEQ multiplex PCR; TCRdb's table is partial and in-frame only. The sample has some 150,000 clones, 9.5% to 10% seen once. The CDR3 consists of 14 residues. Trimming at V came to 8 bases and at J to 3 bases, leaving 4 bases not matched to a gene. CDR1 SNHLY and CDR2 FYNNEI come from the germline V gene. The sample comprised central memory CD4+ T cells from blood. The sequence was obtained from a woman aged 35 to 49 in good health. The chain combines TRBV2 with TRBJ2-2, with TRBD2 identical over 9 bases. The CDR3 protein is CASERGADTGELFF. For the CDR3, the DNA is TGTGCCAGCGAGCGGGGGGCGGACACCGGGGAGCTGTTTTTT.